This TCR beta chain emerged from a study of CXCR3-negative and CXCR3-positive naive CD8 T cells. Overall study findings and caveats: Memory cells showed distinct TRBV-TRBJ patterns, while the two naive subsets matched. Researchers report that CXCR3-positive naive cells carry more hydrophobic TRB CDR3s than CXCR3-negative naive cells.

Comment on this clonotype: Its antigen is not identified.

Germline-derived CDR1 and CDR2 are SGHTA and FQGTGA. The CDR3 length is 14 residues. UMI-labeled TRB cDNA libraries were prepared by 5' RACE. From the 5' RACE reads, TCRdb lists one entry per CDR3 protein and no DNA. The repertoire shows about 63,000 distinct CDR3 sequences; the top ten hold around 4.9%. This clonotype was sampled from a human donor in good health. Some clones in this sample may be carry-over from other donors' samples. The sequencing input was naive CXCR3+ CD8+ T cells from blood. The subset was: CD45RO-CCR7+CD27+CD95- naive CD8+ T cells expressing CXCR3 (TNR3+). The rearrangement uses TRBV7-3 and TRBJ2-1. This CDR3 reads CADSGGGSYNEQFF.